This T cell receptor (beta chain) appears in the sequencing data of a study of T cells in Graves' hyperthyroidism and ophthalmopathy. Only a few counts were recorded for this clonotype. Diagnoses were made from clinical symptoms, serum measures (thyroxine and TRAb), thyroid ultrasound and orbital computed tomography. Germline assignment: CDR1 LGHDT and CDR2 YNNKEL (reference sequence). The CDR3 length is 16 residues. V was shortened by 4 bases and J by 0 bases, with 13 bases between the two germline ends. There were TCR beta CDR3 regions amplified from RNA transcripts. The TCR CDR3 was amplified in a first-round RT-PCR using the HTBI primer set. TCRdb fed the multiplex PCR reads into MiXCR, producing one record per CDR3 protein. The data contain 400,000 to 500,000 distinct CDR3 sequences, around 15% of them singletons.

Sequencing used blood. This receptor was identified in a woman under 30 with Graves' hyperthyroidism. The V gene is TRBV3-1, the J gene TRBJ1-5, with D possibly TRBD1 on 6 matching bases. CDR3 in amino acids: CASSLGTSNSNQPQHF. In nucleotides, the CDR3 is TGTGCCAGCAGCCTTGGGACATCCAATAGCAATCAGCCCCAGCATTTT.